This T cell receptor (beta chain) was retrieved from a study of T cells in tuberculosis (dated 2018 in TCRdb). Background for the entire study: To characterize T cells specific for the mycobacterial lipid antigen glucose monomycolate (GMM), the study used CD1B tetramers together with high-throughput TCR immunosequencing.

Measured from the cysteine to the valine, the CDR3 is 14 residues long. Here the CDR3 DNA is all that survives: 42 bases in frame from base 1. V ends up 2 bases short and J 6 bases short, with an unmatched junction base count of 3. CDR1 is given as SGHAT and CDR2 as FQNNGV, both from the germline V gene. Because TCR-alpha and TCR-beta chains were sequenced unpaired, no information on chain pairing was available. The immunoSEQ multiplex PCR assay was used to generate TCR libraries, with TCR-beta and/or TCR-alpha/delta assays applied to each sample. The amplified TCR libraries were sequenced on the Illumina high-throughput platform. In the paper's pipeline: Clustering and dimensionality reduction were performed using pairwise TCRdist distances among GMM-specific receptors from ex vivo sorted or in vitro expanded T cells. Sequence motifs defined by gene usage and CDR3 content were tested for enrichment in tetramer-positive versus tetramer-negative populations. This is the immuneACCESS table as TCRdb keeps it, with only in-frame sequences that have V and J called. A part of the clones is gone; compared with another copy, unresolved V genes explain less than half, and the rest is unexplained. D and trimming come from the DNA, and the V and J calls and clone size come from that table. The sample contains tens of thousands of clones, roughly 91% of them found a single time. The top ten clonotypes cover under 2.5% of the sample.

On this clone itself: Base qualities are not recorded, but no much larger clone differs from it by a single base.

Thawed, overnight-rested PBMC were stained with GMM-loaded CD1B tetramer, a Live/Dead dye and anti-CD3, then sorted on a FACS Aria II. C32 glucose monomycolate purified from Rhodococcus equi was loaded onto CD1B tetramers. Before cryopreservation, the PBMC later used for tetramer sorting had been depleted of CD14-expressing monocytes as part of a separate study. From each donor, roughly 93,000 tetramer-negative cells were sorted and analyzed together with the tetramer-positive cells. GMM-loaded CD1B tetramers were used to sort antigen-specific T cells from a handful of healthy South African adults. The full study reports these points: T cells that bind the CD1B-GMM tetramer with low affinity may have been missed by the stringent sort gate.

The receptor comes from an adult woman with latent tuberculosis. The rearranged segments are TRBV11-2 and TRBJ2-7; TRBD2 agrees with 11 junctional bases. The sequenced sample consisted of CD1b-GMM tetramer-negative cells sorted from PBMCs. The cell subset or site label corresponds to: T cells not binding CD1B-GMM tetramer, sorted from same donor. DNA sequence: TGTGCCAGCAGCTTACTAGCGGGGGGTTTCGAGCAGTACGTC. Its protein reads: CASSLLAGGFEQYV.